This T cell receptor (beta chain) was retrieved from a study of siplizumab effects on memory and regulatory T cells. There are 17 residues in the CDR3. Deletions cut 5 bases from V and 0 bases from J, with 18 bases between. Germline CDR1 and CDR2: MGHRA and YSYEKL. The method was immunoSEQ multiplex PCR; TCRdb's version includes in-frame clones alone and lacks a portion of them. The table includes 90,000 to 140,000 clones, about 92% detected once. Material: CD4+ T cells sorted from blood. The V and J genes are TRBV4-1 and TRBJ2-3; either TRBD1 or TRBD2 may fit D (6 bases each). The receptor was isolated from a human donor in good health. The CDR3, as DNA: TGCGCCAGCAGCAAGCAGGGGACTGCAAGAAGCACAGATACGCAGTATTTT. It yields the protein CASSKQGTARSTDTQYF.